A single sample gave rise to the 10 T cell receptor beta chains below, sequenced in a study of blood T cell repertoires in COVID-19. Some clones are missing from TCRdb's copy, which holds only in-frame ones; the method was immunoSEQ multiplex PCR. The table includes approximately 140,000 clones, roughly 80% detected once. Sequenced: peripheral blood. Receptors were obtained from a human donor in a cohort sampled during active COVID-19.

The chain recombines TRBV11-2 with TRBJ2-3, with 8 bases identical to TRBD1. The germline V gene encodes CDR1 SGHAT and CDR2 FQNNGV. There are 15 residues in the CDR3. Losses at the gene ends were 4 bases for V and 0 bases for J; bases not matched to a gene: 3. CDR3 residues: CASSSTGASTDTQYF. In DNA, the CDR3 is TGTGCCAGCAGCTCGACAGGGGCGAGCACAGATACGCAGTATTTT.

V gene TRBV2 combines with J gene TRBJ1-4; D gene uncertain. The germline CDR1 and CDR2 sequences are SNHLY and FYNNEI. The CDR3 covers 13 residues. The germline V and J ends were trimmed by 1 base and 4 bases, with 4 bases remaining between them. CDR3 amino acids: CASSEVLNEKLFF. The CDR3 DNA sequence: TGTGCCAGCAGTGAAGTCCTTAATGAAAAACTGTTTTTT. Full variable domain (remainder filled in from reference TRBV2 and TRBJ1-4): EPEVTQTPSHQVTQMGQEVILRCVPISNHLYFYWYRQILGQKVEFLVSFYNNEISEKSEIFDDQFSVERPDGSNFTLKIRSTKLEDSAMYFCASSEVLNEKLFFGSGTQLSVL.

The chain recombines TRBV5-1 with TRBJ2-1, with D possibly TRBD2 on 5 matching bases. Trimming cost V 2 bases and J 8 bases, with 8 bases left between them. This CDR3 has 12 residues. Germline values: CDR1 SGHRS, CDR2 YFSETQ. The CDR3 DNA reads TGCGCCAGCAGCTTTCTCGGGGATGAGCAGTTCTTC. It yields the protein CASSFLGDEQFF. Full variable domain (missing parts from reference TRBV5-1 and TRBJ2-1): KAGVTQTPRYLIKTRGQQVTLSCSPISGHRSVSWYQQTPGQGLQFLFEYFSETQRNKGNFPGRFSGRQFSNSRSEMNVSTLELGDSALYLCASSFLGDEQFFGPGTRLTVL.

The rearrangement joins TRBV6-2 or TRBV6-3 to TRBJ2-1; D perhaps matches TRBD1 (6 bases). The CDR3 spans 18 residues. Germline V CDR1 and CDR2: MNHEY, SVGEGT. V was trimmed by 0 bases and J by 10 bases, leaving 25 bases between them. CDR3 sequence (DNA): TGTGCCAGCAGTTACTCGATTCCCGGCCGGGGACAAGAGAAAGAGCAGTTCTTC. This encodes CASSYSIPGRGQEKEQFF.

The chain uses TRBV5-1 and TRBJ1-2; 8 nucleotides align to TRBD1. V lost 0 bases, J lost 8 bases, and 9 bases stayed unmatched. The V gene's germline CDR1 is SGHRS and CDR2 YFSETQ. The CDR3 runs to 15 residues. This chain's CDR3 is CASSLVAQGAGGYTF. The CDR3 nucleotides read TGCGCCAGCAGCTTGGTGGCTCAGGGGGCTGGAGGCTACACCTTC.

The chain recombines TRBV5-1 with TRBJ1-2, with 9 bases identical to TRBD1. The germline V gene encodes CDR1 SGHRS and CDR2 YFSETQ. J was trimmed by 7 bases and V by 2 bases; bases with no gene match: 6. CDR3 length: 14 residues. The CDR3 loop is CASSFTGQGRGYTF. The CDR3 region has the DNA TGCGCCAGCAGCTTTACGGGACAGGGCCGTGGCTACACCTTC.

V gene TRBV5-1 combines with J gene TRBJ1-6; D remains unclear. The V and J ends lost 4 bases and 8 bases respectively, with 19 bases between them. This CDR3 contains 16 residues. Germline values: CDR1 SGHRS, CDR2 YFSETQ. The CDR3 here is CASSPRGSDADSPLHF. CDR3 nucleotides: TGCGCCAGCAGCCCTCGGGGTTCGGACGCAGATTCACCCCTCCACTTT.

The chain joins TRBV6-2 or TRBV6-3 to TRBJ2-7; D might be TRBD2 (6 bases). The germline CDR1 and CDR2 sequences are MNHEY and SVGEGT. The CDR3 is 13 amino acids. Trimming removed 2 bases at V and 3 bases at J, with 8 bases between. Here the CDR3 DNA reads TGTGCCAGCAGTTACCGACTAGACTACGAGCAGTACTTC. Translation: CASSYRLDYEQYF.

This clone was observed a handful of times. The rearrangement links TRBV4-2 to TRBJ1-5, with 12 bases that match TRBD1. With 0 bases clipped from V and 7 bases from J, the junction kept 7 bases outside the gene matches. This CDR3 has 17 amino acids. CDR1 is LGHNA and CDR2 is YNFKEQ in the germline V gene. CDR3 sequence: CASSQDRDRGREQPQHF. CDR3 bases: TGTGCCAGCAGCCAAGACCGGGACAGGGGGCGAGAGCAGCCCCAGCATTTT.

This chain joins TRBV2 and TRBJ1-6, with a possible D match to TRBD1 (5 bases). CDR1 and CDR2 (germline): SNHLY, FYNNEI. The CDR3 extends over 14 amino acids. Trimming left V 4 bases short and J 4 bases short, with 8 bases between. In DNA form, the CDR3 reads TGTGCCAGCAGTGCCGGGGGGTATAATTCACCCCTCCACTTT. It translates to CASSAGGYNSPLHF.